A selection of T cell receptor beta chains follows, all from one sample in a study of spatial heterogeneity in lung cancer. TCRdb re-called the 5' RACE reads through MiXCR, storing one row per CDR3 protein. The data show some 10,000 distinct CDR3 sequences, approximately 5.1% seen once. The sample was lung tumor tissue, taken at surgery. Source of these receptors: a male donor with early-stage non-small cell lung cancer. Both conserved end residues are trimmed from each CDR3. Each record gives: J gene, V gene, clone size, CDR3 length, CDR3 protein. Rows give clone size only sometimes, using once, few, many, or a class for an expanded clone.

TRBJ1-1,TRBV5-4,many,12,ASSSTGGHTEAF
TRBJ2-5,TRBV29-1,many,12,SVGLAGGGETQY
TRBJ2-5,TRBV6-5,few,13,ASRTGTGTGETQY
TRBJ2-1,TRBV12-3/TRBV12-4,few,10,ASNNRDFEQF
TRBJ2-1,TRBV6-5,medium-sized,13,ASSLSGSSYNEQF
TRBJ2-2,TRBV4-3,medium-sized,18,ASSQGRTGYVVSNTGELF
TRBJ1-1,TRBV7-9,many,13,ASSSNRDGYTEAF
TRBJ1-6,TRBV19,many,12,ASQTGYGNSPLH
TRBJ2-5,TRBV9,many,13,ASSVALGTGETQY
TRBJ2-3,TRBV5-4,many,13,ASSLGGPQTDTQY
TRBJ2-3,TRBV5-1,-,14,ASSLGAESSTDTQY
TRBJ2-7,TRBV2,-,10,ASSSSSYEQY
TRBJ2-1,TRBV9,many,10,ASSALYNEQF
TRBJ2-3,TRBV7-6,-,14,ASSPGGGRSTDTQY
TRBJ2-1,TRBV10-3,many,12,AINRRGSYNEQF
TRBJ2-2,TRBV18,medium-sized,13,ASSAGQVVTGELF
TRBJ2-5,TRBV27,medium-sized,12,ASSYQGSQETQY
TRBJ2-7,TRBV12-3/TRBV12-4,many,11,ASTRTSGGEQY
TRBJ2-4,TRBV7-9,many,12,ASSYSGSDNIQY
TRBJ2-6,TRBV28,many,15,ATSGSQSSSGANVLT
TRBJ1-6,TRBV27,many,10,ASRDRGSPLH
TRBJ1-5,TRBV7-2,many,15,ASSPTQRQGINQPQH
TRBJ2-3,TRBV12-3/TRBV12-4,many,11,ASCWTAADTQY
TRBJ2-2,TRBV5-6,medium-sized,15,ASSLDRGTRDSGELF
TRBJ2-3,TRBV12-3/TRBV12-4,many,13,ASSRSPGQTDTQY
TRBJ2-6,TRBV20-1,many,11,SAGGSGANVLT
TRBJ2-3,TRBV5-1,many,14,ASSAGTEPSTDTQY
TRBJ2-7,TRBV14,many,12,ASSQDSRAYEQY